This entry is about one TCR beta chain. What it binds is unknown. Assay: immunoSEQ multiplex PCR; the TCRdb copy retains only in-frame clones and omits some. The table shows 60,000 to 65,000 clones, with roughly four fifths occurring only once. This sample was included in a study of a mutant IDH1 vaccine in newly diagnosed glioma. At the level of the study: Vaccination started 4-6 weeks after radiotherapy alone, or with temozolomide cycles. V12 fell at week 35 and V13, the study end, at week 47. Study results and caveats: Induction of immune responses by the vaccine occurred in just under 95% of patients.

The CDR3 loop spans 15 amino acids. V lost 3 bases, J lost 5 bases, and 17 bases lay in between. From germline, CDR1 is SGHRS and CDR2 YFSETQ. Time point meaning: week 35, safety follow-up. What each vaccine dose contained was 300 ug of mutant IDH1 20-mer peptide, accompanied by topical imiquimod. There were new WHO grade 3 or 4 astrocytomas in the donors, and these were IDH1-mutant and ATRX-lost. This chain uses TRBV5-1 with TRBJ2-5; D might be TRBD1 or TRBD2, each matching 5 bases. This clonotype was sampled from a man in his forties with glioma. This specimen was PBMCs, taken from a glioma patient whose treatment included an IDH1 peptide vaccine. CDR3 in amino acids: CASSSNTNRRETQYF. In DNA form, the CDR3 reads TGCGCCAGCAGCTCCAACACAAACAGGAGGGAGACCCAGTACTTC.